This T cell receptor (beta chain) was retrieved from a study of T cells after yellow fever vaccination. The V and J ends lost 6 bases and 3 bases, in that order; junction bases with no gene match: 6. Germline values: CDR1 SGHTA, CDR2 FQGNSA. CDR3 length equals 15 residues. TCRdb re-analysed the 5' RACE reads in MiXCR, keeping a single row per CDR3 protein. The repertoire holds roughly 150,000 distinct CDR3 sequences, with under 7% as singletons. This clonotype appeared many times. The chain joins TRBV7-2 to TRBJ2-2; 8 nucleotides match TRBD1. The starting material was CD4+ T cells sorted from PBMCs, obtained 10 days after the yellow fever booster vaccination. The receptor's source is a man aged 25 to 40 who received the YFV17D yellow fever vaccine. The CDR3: CASRTTTGDTGELFF. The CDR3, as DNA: TGTGCCAGCAGAACGACGACAGGGGACACCGGGGAGCTGTTTTTT.